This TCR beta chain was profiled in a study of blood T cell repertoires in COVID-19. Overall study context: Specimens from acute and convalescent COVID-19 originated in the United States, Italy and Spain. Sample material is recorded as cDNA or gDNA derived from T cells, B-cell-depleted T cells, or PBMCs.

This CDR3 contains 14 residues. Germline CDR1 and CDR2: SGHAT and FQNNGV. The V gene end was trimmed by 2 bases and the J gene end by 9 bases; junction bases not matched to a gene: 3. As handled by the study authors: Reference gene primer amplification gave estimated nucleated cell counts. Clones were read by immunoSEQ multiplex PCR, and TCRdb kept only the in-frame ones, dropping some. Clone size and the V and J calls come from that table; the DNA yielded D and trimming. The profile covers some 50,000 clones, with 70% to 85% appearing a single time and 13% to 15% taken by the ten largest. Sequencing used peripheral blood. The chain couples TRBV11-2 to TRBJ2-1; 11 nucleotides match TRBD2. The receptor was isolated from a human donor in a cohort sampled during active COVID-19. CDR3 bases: TGTGCCAGCAGCTTAACTAGCGGGGGTGGTGAGCAGTTCTTC. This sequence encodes CASSLTSGGGEQFF.